These 16 T cell receptor beta chains were sequenced from one sample in a study of blood T cell repertoires in COVID-19. Here immunoSEQ multiplex PCR was the method, and the copy in TCRdb shows in-frame clones only, minus some. The table lists about 210,000 clones, more than 80% of them singletons. Material: PBMCs or T cells enriched from blood (not recorded which). Receptor source: a man aged 25-45 years who had recovered from COVID-19.

V usage is TRBV5-6 and J usage is TRBJ2-7; 9 nucleotides line up with TRBD2. Per the germline V gene, CDR1 is SGHDT and CDR2 is YYEEEE. This CDR3 has 16 amino acids. J was trimmed by 6 bases and V by 4 bases; bases with no gene match: 14. The CDR3 loop is CASSPGAAGGRPEQYF. The CDR3 bases are TGTGCCAGCAGCCCGGGGGCAGCGGGGGGCCGCCCCGAGCAGTACTTC.

This chain links TRBV7-8 with TRBJ2-3; D is undetermined. The length of the CDR3 is 14 residues. Germline CDR1 SGHVS, CDR2 FQNEAQ. V was clipped by 3 bases and J by 5 bases, with 12 bases between them. The CDR3 DNA reads TGTGCCAGCAGCTTCCCATATACGAGAGATACGCAGTATTTT. Translated: CASSFPYTRDTQYF.

V and J are TRBV11-2 and TRBJ1-2; 9 bases align to TRBD1. CDR3 size: 14 residues. V shed 3 bases and J 6 bases; nucleotides not matched to a gene: 5. Germline-derived CDR1 and CDR2 are SGHAT and FQNNGV. This chain's CDR3 is CASSLSQGAHGYTF. The CDR3 DNA reads TGTGCCAGCAGCTTGTCACAGGGGGCACATGGCTACACCTTC. Full variable domain (rest looked up from reference TRBV11-2 and TRBJ1-2): EAGVAQSPRYKIIEKRQSVAFWCNPISGHATLYWYQQILGQGPKLLIQFQNNGVVDDSQLPKDRFSAERLKGVDSTLKIQPAKLEDSAVYLCASSLSQGAHGYTFGSGTRLTVV.

The V and J genes are TRBV3-1 (or the pseudogene TRBV3-2) and TRBJ2-1; the D is unclear. This CDR3 has 17 amino acids. Trimming stripped 0 bases from V and 0 bases from J, with 12 bases between. Germline CDR1 reads LGHDT; CDR2 reads YNNKEL (reference sequence). The CDR3 region has the DNA TGTGCCAGCAGCCAAGAGCCGCCGCCGAGCTCCTACAATGAGCAGTTCTTC. As protein: CASSQEPPPSSYNEQFF.

V and J are TRBV19 and TRBJ1-2; D gene uncertain. Germline lookup yields CDR1 LNHDA and CDR2 SQIVND (reference sequence). The CDR3 is 14 amino acids. V gave up 1 base and J gave up 7 bases, with 13 bases separating them. This chain's CDR3 is CASSIGFQKSGYTF. The CDR3 DNA is TGTGCCAGTAGTATAGGATTCCAGAAAAGTGGCTACACCTTC.

The CDR3 protein is CASSSMGQGAWGYTF. CDR3 in DNA: TGTGCCAGCAGCTCGATGGGACAGGGGGCTTGGGGCTACACCTTC. The chain joins TRBV27 to TRBJ1-2; the match to TRBD1 covers 12 bases. Unmatched junction bases numbered 10, after V lost 6 bases and J lost 8 bases. The CDR3 loop spans 15 amino acids. Germline values: CDR1 MNHEY, CDR2 SMNVEV (reference sequence).

This chain links TRBV30 with TRBJ2-3; 7 bases agree with TRBD2. This CDR3 has 15 amino acids. Looked up from germline, CDR1 is GTSNPN and CDR2 is SVGIG (reference sequence). V dropped 0 bases and J dropped 1; count of bases not matched to a gene: 4. CDR3 in amino acids: CAWSVGAGRTDTQYF. The CDR3 bases are TGTGCCTGGAGTGTTGGAGCGGGGCGCACAGATACGCAGTATTTT.

V is TRBV6-5 and J is TRBJ2-7, with D perhaps TRBD2 (6 bases). CDR1 and CDR2 from the germline V gene are MNHEY and SVGAGI. V lost 5 bases and J lost 0, with 8 bases in between. The CDR3 is made up of 13 amino acids. This chain's CDR3 is CASSRGSSYEQYF. The DNA for the CDR3 is TGTGCCAGCAGTCGGGGGAGCTCCTACGAGCAGTACTTC.

This sequence joins TRBV6-5 and TRBJ2-7; 9 bases match TRBD2. Germline values: CDR1 MNHEY, CDR2 SVGAGI. Trimming removed 0 bases from V and 3 bases from J; junction bases left unmatched: 6. The CDR3 has 16 residues. The CDR3 region is CASSYSGREGHYEQYF. The CDR3 DNA follows: TGTGCCAGCAGTTACTCGGGGCGGGAGGGCCACTACGAGCAGTACTTC.

The rearrangement uses TRBV15 and TRBJ2-2, with 8 bases fitting TRBD1. The CDR3 consists of 16 residues. V lost 0 bases to trimming and J lost 0 bases; unmatched junction nucleotides: 0. Germline V gives CDR1 LNHNV, CDR2 YYDKDF (reference sequence). The DNA of the CDR3 is TGTGCCACCAGCAGAGACAGGGGGCCGAACACCGGGGAGCTGTTTTTT. It codes for CATSRDRGPNTGELFF.

This sequence joins TRBV5-1 and TRBJ1-1; D might be TRBD1 (5 bases). V dropped 2 bases and J dropped 1 base, with 15 bases sitting between them. CDR3 length equals 16 residues. Per germline, CDR1 SGHRS and CDR2 YFSETQ. The CDR3 DNA reads as TGCGCCAGCAGCTTACCTACAGGAAGGGGGAACACTGAAGCTTTCTTT. Translation gives CASSLPTGRGNTEAFF.

This chain joins TRBV6-6 and TRBJ1-2, with 9 bases matching TRBD1. Germline trimming cut 6 bases from V and 8 bases from J; bases unmatched to any gene: 19. The V gene's germline CDR1 is MNHNY and CDR2 SVGAGI (reference sequence). The CDR3 is 17 residues long. Here the CDR3 reads CASRRLPGQGLFGGYTF. CDR3 DNA sequence: TGTGCCAGCAGACGACTACCGGGACAGGGTCTTTTTGGAGGCTACACCTTC.

The chain couples TRBV19 to TRBJ2-2, with 12 positions matching TRBD2. V lost 3 bases to trimming and J lost 6 bases; unmatched junction nucleotides: 5. The germline gives CDR1 LNHDA, CDR2 SQIVND (reference sequence). The CDR3 loop spans 16 amino acids. CDR3 region: CASSMTTSGRPGELFF. The DNA for the CDR3 is TGTGCCAGTAGTATGACAACTAGCGGGAGGCCCGGGGAGCTGTTTTTT. Full variable domain (outside the CDR3, taken from reference TRBV19 and TRBJ2-2): DGGITQSPKYLFRKEGQNVTLSCEQNLNHDAMYWYRQDPGQGLRLIYYSQIVNDFQKGDIAEGYSVSREKKESFPLTVTSAQKNPTAFYLCASSMTTSGRPGELFFGEGSRLTVL.

The rearrangement links TRBV6-2 or TRBV6-3 to TRBJ2-6; no definite D call. CDR3 length equals 15 residues. The germline V and J ends were trimmed by 4 bases and 0 bases, with 7 bases remaining between them. Germline lookup yields CDR1 MNHEY and CDR2 SVGEGT. This CDR3 reads CASSLRDSGANVLTF. CDR3 bases: TGTGCCAGCAGTTTGCGAGACTCTGGGGCCAACGTCCTGACTTTC.

The chain employs TRBV24-1 and TRBJ1-5; 10 bases fit TRBD1. The CDR3 runs 16 residues. Germline values: CDR1 KGHDR, CDR2 SFDVKD. The V gene end was trimmed by 2 bases and the J gene end by 6 bases; junction bases not matched to a gene: 6. The CDR3 DNA reads TGTGCCACCAGTGATTCAAGACAGGGGGCAGTTCAGCCCCAGCATTTT. As protein: CATSDSRQGAVQPQHF.

The rearrangement uses TRBV5-4 and TRBJ2-7; D not resolved. This CDR3 is built from 15 residues. Germline CDR1 SGHNT, CDR2 YYREEE (reference sequence). V lost 0 bases and J 2 bases, leaving 12 bases between the germline ends. The chain's CDR3 is CASSLGSNPAYEQYF. Written as DNA, the CDR3 is TGTGCCAGCAGCTTGGGCTCAAACCCGGCCTACGAGCAGTACTTC.